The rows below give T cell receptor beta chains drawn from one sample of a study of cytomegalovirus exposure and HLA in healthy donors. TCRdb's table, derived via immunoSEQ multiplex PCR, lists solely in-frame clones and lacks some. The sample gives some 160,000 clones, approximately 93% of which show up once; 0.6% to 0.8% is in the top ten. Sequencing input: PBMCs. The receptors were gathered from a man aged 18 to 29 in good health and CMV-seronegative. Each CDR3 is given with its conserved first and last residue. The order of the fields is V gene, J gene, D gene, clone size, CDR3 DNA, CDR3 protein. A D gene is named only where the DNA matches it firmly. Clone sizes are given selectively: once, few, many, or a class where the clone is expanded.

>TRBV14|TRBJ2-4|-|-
TGTGCCAGCAGCCAAGATTCAAGGACAGTAAGAAACATTCAGTACTTC
CASSQDSRTVRNIQYF
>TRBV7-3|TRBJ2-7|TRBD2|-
TGTGCCAGCAGCTTCCGGGGGGGCGAGCAGTACTTC
CASSFRGGEQYF
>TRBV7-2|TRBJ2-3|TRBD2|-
TGTGCCAGCAGCGCAGCCCGACTAGCGGGCACAGATACGCAGTATTTT
CASSAARLAGTDTQYF
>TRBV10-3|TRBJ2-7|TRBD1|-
TGTGCCATCAGTGAGTCTCAGGGGGTGCCAACCTTTTCCTACGAGCAGTACTTC
CAISESQGVPTFSYEQYF
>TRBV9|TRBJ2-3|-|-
TGTGCCAGCAGCGTAGGAGGCACAGATACGCAGTATTTT
CASSVGGTDTQYF
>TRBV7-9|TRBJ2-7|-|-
TGTGCCAGCAGCTTGAGCAGGGGTTTCGAGCAGTACTTC
CASSLSRGFEQYF
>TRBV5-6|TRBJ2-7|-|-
TGTGCCAGCAGCTTGCAAGGTGGGTTACTATACGAGCAGTACTTC
CASSLQGGLLYEQYF
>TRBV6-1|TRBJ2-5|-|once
TGTGCCAGCAGTGAAGCGTTCCCCGCGACTAGCCAAGAGACCCAGTACTTC
CASSEAFPATSQETQYF
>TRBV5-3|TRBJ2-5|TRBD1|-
TGTGCCAGAAGTCAAACGGGCTGGTCGGGACAGGGACAAGAGACCCAGTACTTC
CARSQTGWSGQGQETQYF
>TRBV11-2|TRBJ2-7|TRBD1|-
TGTGCCAGCAGCTTTGGGACAGGGTCTCAGTACGAGCAGTACTTC
CASSFGTGSQYEQYF
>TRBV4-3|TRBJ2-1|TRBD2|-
TGCGCCAGCAGCCAAGAGGGACTAGCGGGTTACAATGAGCAGTTCTTC
CASSQEGLAGYNEQFF
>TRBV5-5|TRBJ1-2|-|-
TGTGCCAGCAGCTTAGTTGCAGGAACTAACTATGGCTACACCTTC
CASSLVAGTNYGYTF
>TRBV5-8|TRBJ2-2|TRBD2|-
TGTGCCAGCAGCTTGGCACTAGCGGGAGTCCCCGGGGAGCTGTTTTTT
CASSLALAGVPGELFF
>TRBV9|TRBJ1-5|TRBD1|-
TGTGCCAGCAGCGTTGGGACAGGAGCCAATCAGCCCCAGCATTTT
CASSVGTGANQPQHF
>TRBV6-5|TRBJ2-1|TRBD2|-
TGTGCCAGCAGTTCTGGCAGCGGGGGGGTCAATGAGCAGTTCTTC
CASSSGSGGVNEQFF
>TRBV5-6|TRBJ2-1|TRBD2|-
TGTGCCAGCAGCCCTCGCGGGAGAGCGGATGAGCAGTTCTTC
CASSPRGRADEQFF
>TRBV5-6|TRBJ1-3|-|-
TGTGCCAGCAGGGCGGCGGGGGCAGGAAACACCATATATTTT
CASRAAGAGNTIYF
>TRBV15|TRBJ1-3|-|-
TGTGCCACCAGCAGAGGGCAGGGGACCTCTGGAAACACCATATATTTT
CATSRGQGTSGNTIYF
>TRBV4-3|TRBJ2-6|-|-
TGCGCCAGCAGCCAGGCCACAGGGACGGGGGCCAACGTCCTGACTTTC
CASSQATGTGANVLTF
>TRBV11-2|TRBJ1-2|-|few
TGTGCCAGCAGCCTCGTCGAGGGTGGTTATGGCTACACCTTC
CASSLVEGGYGYTF
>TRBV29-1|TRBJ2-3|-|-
TGCAGCGTGCATTCAGGGGATTTT
CSVHSGDF
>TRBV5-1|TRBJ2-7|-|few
TGCGCCAGCAGCTTGGCCGGAGGGCCTTACGAGCAGTACTTC
CASSLAGGPYEQYF
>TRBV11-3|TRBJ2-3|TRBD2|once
TGTGCCAGCAGACCCCGACTAGCGGACACAGATACGCAGTATTTT
CASRPRLADTDTQYF
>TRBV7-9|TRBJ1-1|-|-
TGTGCCAGCAGCTTTGGTGGGGGAGGAGGGAGGAACACTGAAGCTTTCTTT
CASSFGGGGGRNTEAFF
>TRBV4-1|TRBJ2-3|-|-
TGCGCCAGCAGCCAATTACTAGCTACAGATACGCAGTATTTT
CASSQLLATDTQYF
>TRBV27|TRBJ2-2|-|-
TGTGCCAGCACCCGTAGAAGTGGGACTTGGCGCACCGGGGAGCTGTTTTTT
CASTRRSGTWRTGELFF
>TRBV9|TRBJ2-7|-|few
TGTGCCAGCAGCGTAACAGGTAACTACGAGCAGTACTTC
CASSVTGNYEQYF
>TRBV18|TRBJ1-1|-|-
TGTGCCAGCTCCCAAATCAGGGGATCGGACACTGAAGCTTTCTTT
CASSQIRGSDTEAFF
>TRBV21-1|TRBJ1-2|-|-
TGTGCCAGCAGCAGGGGACAGGGAGATGGCTACACCTTC
CASSRGQGDGYTF
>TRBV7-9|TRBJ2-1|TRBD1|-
TGTGCCAGCAGCCGGACAGGGGACGAGCAGTTCTTC
CASSRTGDEQFF
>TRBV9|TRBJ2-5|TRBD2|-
TGTGCCAGCAGCGTATCAACGGGAGGGGGGACCCAGTACTTC
CASSVSTGGGTQYF
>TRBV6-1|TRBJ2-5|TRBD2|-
TGTGCCAGCAGTGAAAGACTAGCGGGCCTCCAAGAGACCCAGTACTTC
CASSERLAGLQETQYF
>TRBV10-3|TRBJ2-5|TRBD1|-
TGTGCCGTACGGACAGGGACCCAAGAGACCCAGTACTTC
CAVRTGTQETQYF
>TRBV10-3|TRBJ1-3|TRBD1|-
TGTGCCATCAGTGAGTTGGACAGGGTATCAGGAAACACCATATATTTT
CAISELDRVSGNTIYF
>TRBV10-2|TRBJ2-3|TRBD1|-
TGCGCCAGCGCAAAAGGACAGGTTCCCTACACAGATACGCAGTATTTT
CASAKGQVPYTDTQYF
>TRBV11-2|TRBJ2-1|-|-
TGTGCCAGCAGCTTAAGAGGTAACCTTAGGGGTGAGCAGTTCTTC
CASSLRGNLRGEQFF